Listed below are T cell receptor beta chains from one sample, sequenced in a study of T cells after yellow fever vaccination. TCRdb re-called the 5' RACE reads through MiXCR, storing one row per CDR3 protein. Here the sample spans about 30,000 distinct CDR3 sequences, around 5% being singletons. The material sequenced was CD8+ T cells sorted from PBMCs, taken 10 days after the yellow fever booster vaccination. These receptors came from a man aged 25 to 40 who received the YFV17D yellow fever vaccine. CDR3s include the opening cysteine and the closing phenylalanine or tryptophan. A D gene is named only where the DNA matches it firmly. Clone size is not always given. Where it is, it says once, few, many or a class for expanded clones.

v_gene	abundance	d_gene	j_gene	CDR3aa	CDR3nt
TRBV11-2	many	NA	TRBJ2-1	CASSLDVASSYNEQFF	TGTGCCAGCAGCTTAGATGTCGCAAGCTCCTACAATGAGCAGTTCTTC
TRBV12-3/TRBV12-4	many	NA	TRBJ2-1	CASKHPGAGYEQFF	TGTGCCAGCAAGCACCCAGGGGCAGGCTATGAGCAGTTCTTC
TRBV11-2	many	NA	TRBJ2-5	CASRRTGTHQETQYF	TGTGCCAGCAGACGTACCGGGACACACCAAGAGACCCAGTACTTC
TRBV24-1	medium-sized	NA	TRBJ2-2	CATSDRTTRPGAFTGELFF	TGTGCCACCAGTGACCGGACGACTAGGCCGGGAGCTTTTACCGGGGAGCTGTTTTTT
TRBV6-5	many	NA	TRBJ2-7	CASSSRGPGPLAEQYF	TGTGCCAGCAGTTCCCGCGGACCGGGGCCCCTTGCCGAGCAGTACTTC
TRBV5-6	many	NA	TRBJ2-5	CASNPLGGTQYF	TGTGCCAGCAACCCCCTGGGGGGGACCCAGTACTTC
TRBV4-1	many	TRBD1	TRBJ1-1	CASSLEGQGDTEAFF	TGCGCCAGCAGCCTTGAGGGACAGGGGGACACTGAAGCTTTCTTT
TRBV7-2	NA	NA	TRBJ2-3	CASSLVALTTDTQYF	TGTGCCAGCAGCTTAGTGGCCCTAACCACAGATACGCAGTATTTT
TRBV27	many	TRBD2	TRBJ2-1	CASSHFLAGGYDEQFF	TGTGCCAGCAGTCATTTCTTAGCGGGAGGGTACGATGAGCAGTTCTTC
TRBV5-1	few	TRBD2	TRBJ2-3	CASSPGLGRTTDTQYF	TGCGCCAGCAGCCCCGGACTAGGGAGGACCACAGATACGCAGTATTTT
TRBV11-3	many	TRBD2	TRBJ2-3	CASSSGLEDATDTQYF	TGTGCCAGCAGCTCGGGACTAGAAGATGCCACAGATACGCAGTATTTT
TRBV29-1	few	NA	TRBJ2-1	CSVERGSQSEQFF	TGCAGCGTTGAACGGGGGAGTCAGAGTGAGCAGTTCTTC
TRBV29-1	many	NA	TRBJ2-1	CSVGQHEQFF	TGCAGCGTTGGGCAACATGAGCAGTTCTTC
TRBV20-1	many	TRBD2	TRBJ2-5	CSASGTSGQETQYF	TGCAGTGCTTCCGGGACTAGCGGACAAGAGACCCAGTACTTC
TRBV11-2	NA	NA	TRBJ1-5	CASSLETDSNQPQHF	TGTGCCAGCAGCTTAGAAACAGACAGCAATCAGCCCCAGCATTTT
TRBV5-4	many	NA	TRBJ2-7	CASSPAVGEQYF	TGTGCCAGCAGCCCCGCCGTCGGAGAGCAGTACTTC
TRBV27	many	NA	TRBJ2-1	CASTTNNEQFF	TGTGCCAGCACCACTAACAATGAGCAGTTCTTC
TRBV4-2	many	NA	TRBJ2-1	CASSQRGGARYNEQFF	TGTGCCAGCAGCCAAAGGGGGGGGGCGCGATACAATGAGCAGTTCTTC